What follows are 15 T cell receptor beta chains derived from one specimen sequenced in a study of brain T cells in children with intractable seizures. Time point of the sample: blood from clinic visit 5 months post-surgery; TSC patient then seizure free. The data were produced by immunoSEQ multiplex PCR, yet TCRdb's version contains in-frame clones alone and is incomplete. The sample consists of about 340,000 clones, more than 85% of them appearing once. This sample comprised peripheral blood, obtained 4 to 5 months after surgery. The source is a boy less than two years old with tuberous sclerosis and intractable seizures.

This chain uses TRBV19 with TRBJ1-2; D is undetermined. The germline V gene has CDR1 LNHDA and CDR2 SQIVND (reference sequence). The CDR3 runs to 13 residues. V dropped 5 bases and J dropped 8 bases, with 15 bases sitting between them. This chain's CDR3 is CASSFRVEAGYTF. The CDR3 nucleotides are TGTGCCAGTAGTTTCCGGGTGGAGGCCGGCTACACCTTC.

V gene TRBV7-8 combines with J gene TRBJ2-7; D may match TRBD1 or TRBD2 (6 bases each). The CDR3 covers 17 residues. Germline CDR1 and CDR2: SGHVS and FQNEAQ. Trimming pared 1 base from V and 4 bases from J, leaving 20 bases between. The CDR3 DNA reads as TGTGCCAGCAGCTTAGTCGTGGGATTGATAGGGGGGTACGAGCAGTACTTC. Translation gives CASSLVVGLIGGYEQYF.

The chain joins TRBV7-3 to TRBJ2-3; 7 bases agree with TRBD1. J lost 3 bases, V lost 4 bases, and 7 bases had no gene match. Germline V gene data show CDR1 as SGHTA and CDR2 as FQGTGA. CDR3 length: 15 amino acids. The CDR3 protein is CASSSTGYGTDTQYF. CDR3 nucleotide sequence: TGTGCCAGCAGCTCGACAGGGTATGGTACAGATACGCAGTATTTT.

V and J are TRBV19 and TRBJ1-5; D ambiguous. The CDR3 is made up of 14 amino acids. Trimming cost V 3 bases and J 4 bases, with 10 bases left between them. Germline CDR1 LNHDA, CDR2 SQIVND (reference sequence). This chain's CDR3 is CASSIVQSNQPQHF. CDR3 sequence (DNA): TGTGCCAGTAGTATTGTCCAGTCTAATCAGCCCCAGCATTTT. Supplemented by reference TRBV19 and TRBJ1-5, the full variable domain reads DGGITQSPKYLFRKEGQNVTLSCEQNLNHDAMYWYRQDPGQGLRLIYYSQIVNDFQKGDIAEGYSVSREKKESFPLTVTSAQKNPTAFYLCASSIVQSNQPQHFGDGTRLSIL.

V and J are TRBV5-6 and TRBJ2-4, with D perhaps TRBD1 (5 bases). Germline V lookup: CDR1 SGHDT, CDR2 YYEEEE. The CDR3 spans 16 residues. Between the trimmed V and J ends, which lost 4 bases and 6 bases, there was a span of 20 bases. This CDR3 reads CASSPRSRAGINIQYF. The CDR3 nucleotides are TGTGCCAGCAGCCCTCGGAGCAGGGCTGGGATAAACATTCAGTACTTC.

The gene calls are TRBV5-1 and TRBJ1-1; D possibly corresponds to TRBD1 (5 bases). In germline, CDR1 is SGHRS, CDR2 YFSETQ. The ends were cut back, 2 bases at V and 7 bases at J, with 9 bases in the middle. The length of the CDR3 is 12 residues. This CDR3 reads CASSLLDSEAFF. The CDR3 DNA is TGCGCCAGCAGCTTACTTGACAGTGAAGCTTTCTTT.

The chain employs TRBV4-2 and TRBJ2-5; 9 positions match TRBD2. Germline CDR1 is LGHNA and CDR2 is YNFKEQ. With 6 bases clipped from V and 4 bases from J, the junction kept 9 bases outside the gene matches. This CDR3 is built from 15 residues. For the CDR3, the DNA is TGTGCCAGCAGGGACTCTAGCGGGAAGGTAGAGACCCAGTACTTC. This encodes CASRDSSGKVETQYF.

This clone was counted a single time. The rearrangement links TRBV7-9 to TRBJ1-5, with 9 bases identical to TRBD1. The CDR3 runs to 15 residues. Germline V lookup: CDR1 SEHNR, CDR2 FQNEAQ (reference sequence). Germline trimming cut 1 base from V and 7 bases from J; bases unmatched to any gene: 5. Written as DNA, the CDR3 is TGTGCCAGCAGCTTAGGGGGACAGGGAGACCAGCCCCAGCATTTT. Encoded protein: CASSLGGQGDQPQHF.

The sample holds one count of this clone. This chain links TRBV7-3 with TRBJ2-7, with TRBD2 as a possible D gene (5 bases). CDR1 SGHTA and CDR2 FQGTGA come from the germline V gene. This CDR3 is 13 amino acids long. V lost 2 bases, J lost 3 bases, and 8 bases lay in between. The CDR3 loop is CASSLSRGYEQYF. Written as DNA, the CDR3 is TGTGCCAGCAGCTTATCCCGGGGCTACGAGCAGTACTTC.

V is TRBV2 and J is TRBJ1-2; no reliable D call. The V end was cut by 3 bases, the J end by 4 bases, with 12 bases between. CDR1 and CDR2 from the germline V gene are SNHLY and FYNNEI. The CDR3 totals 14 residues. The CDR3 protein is CASSDGRSLYGYTF. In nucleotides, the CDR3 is TGTGCCAGCAGTGATGGACGGTCTCTCTATGGCTACACCTTC.

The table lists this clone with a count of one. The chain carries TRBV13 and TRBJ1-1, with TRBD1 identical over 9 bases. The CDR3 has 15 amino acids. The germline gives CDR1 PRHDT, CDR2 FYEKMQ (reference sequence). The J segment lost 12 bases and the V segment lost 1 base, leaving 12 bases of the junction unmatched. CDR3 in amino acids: CASSLDSTGGDQSFF. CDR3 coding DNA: TGTGCCAGCAGCTTAGATTCAACAGGGGGCGATCAGTCTTTCTTT.

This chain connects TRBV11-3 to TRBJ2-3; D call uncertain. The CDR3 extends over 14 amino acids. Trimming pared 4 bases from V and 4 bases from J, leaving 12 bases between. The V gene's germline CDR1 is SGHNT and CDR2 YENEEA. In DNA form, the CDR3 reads TGTGCCAGCAGCTCCGATTGGGCCCCAGATACGCAGTATTTT. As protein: CASSSDWAPDTQYF.

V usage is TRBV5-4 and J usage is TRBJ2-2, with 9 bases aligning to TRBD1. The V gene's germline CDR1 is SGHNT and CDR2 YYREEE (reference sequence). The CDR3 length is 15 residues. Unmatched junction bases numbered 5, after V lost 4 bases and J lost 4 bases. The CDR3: CASSPRTGATGELFF. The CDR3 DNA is TGTGCCAGCAGCCCCCGGACAGGGGCCACCGGGGAGCTGTTTTTT.

The CDR3 reads CASSSGTAITDTQYF. Written as DNA, the CDR3 is TGTGCCAGCAGCTCCGGGACCGCCATCACAGATACGCAGTATTTT. The chain has TRBV13 and TRBJ2-3; D may match TRBD1 or TRBD2 (5 bases each). The germline gives CDR1 PRHDT, CDR2 FYEKMQ (reference sequence). The CDR3 has 15 residues. Trimming took 4 bases from V and 2 from J, leaving 13 bases between them.

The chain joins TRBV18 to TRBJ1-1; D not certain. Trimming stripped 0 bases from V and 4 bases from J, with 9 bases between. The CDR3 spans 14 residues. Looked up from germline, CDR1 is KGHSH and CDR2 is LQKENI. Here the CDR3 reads CASSPPTGSTEAFF. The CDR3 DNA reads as TGTGCCAGCTCACCACCGACGGGGTCCACTGAAGCTTTCTTT.